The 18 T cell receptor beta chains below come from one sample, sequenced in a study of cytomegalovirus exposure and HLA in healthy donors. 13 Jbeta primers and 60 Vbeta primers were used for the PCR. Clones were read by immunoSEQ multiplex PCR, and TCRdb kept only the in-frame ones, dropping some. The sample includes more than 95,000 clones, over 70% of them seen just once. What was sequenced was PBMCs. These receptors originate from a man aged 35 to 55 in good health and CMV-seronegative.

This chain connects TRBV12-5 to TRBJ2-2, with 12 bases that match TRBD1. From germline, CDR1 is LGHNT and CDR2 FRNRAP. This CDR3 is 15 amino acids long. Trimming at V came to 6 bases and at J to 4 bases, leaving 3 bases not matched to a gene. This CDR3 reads CASGQGQGATGELFF. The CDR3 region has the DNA TGTGCTAGTGGACAGGGACAGGGGGCCACCGGGGAGCTGTTTTTT.

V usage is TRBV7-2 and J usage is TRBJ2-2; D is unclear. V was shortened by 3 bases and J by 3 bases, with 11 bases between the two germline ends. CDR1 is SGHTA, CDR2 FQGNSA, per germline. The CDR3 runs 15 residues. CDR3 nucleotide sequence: TGTGCCAGCAGCTTCAAAGGTCGGGACACCGGGGAGCTGTTTTTT. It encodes CASSFKGRDTGELFF.

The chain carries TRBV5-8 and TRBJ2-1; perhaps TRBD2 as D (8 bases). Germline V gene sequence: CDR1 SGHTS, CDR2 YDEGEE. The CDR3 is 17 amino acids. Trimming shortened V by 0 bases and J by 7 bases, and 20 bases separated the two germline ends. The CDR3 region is CASSLVLFGRGRNEQFF. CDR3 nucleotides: TGTGCCAGCAGCTTGGTCCTTTTCGGGAGGGGGCGTAATGAGCAGTTCTTC.

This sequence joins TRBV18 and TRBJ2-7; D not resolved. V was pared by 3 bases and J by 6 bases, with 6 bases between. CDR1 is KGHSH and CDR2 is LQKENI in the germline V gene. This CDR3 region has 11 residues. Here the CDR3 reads CASSPSREQYF. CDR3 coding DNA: TGTGCCAGCTCACCGAGCCGCGAGCAGTACTTC.

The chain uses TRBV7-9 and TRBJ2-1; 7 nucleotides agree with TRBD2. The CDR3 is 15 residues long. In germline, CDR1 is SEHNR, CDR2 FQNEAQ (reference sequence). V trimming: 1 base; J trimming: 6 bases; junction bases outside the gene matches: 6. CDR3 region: CASSLGAGVLNEQFF. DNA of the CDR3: TGTGCCAGCAGCTTAGGGGCGGGGGTCCTCAATGAGCAGTTCTTC.

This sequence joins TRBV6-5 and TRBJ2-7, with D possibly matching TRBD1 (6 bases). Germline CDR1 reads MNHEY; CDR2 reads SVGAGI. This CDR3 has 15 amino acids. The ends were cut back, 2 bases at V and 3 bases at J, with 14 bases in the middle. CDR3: CASSYGSGAIYEQYF. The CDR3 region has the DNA TGTGCCAGCAGTTACGGGTCAGGGGCTATCTACGAGCAGTACTTC.

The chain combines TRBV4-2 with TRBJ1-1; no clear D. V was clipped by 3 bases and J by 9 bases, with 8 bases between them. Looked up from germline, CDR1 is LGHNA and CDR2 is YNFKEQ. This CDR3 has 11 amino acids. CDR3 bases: TGTGCCAGCAGCCAGGGCCCCCAAGCTTTCTTT. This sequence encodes CASSQGPQAFF.

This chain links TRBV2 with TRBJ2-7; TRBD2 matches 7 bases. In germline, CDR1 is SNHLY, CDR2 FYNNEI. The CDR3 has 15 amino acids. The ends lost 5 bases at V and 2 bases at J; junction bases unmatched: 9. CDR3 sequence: CASSPSASGPYEQYF. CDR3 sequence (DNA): TGTGCCAGCAGTCCGTCGGCTAGCGGCCCCTACGAGCAGTACTTC.

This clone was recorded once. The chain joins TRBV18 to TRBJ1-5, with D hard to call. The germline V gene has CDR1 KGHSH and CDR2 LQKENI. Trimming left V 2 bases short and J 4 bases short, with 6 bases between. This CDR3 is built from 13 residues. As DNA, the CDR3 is TGTGCCAGCTCACCATCAGCGAATCAGCCCCAGCATTTT. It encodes CASSPSANQPQHF.

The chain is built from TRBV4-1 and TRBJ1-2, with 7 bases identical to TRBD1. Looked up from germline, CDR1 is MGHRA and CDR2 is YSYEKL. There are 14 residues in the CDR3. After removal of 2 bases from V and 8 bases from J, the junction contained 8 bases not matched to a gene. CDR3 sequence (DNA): TGCGCCAGCAGCCAACCCGACAGGGTATACGGCTACACCTTC. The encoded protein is CASSQPDRVYGYTF.

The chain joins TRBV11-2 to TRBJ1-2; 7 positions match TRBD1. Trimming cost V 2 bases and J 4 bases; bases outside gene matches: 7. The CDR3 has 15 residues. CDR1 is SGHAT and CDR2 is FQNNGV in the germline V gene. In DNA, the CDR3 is TGTGCCAGCAGCTTATCCCCAGGGGGGATCTATGGCTACACCTTC. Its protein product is CASSLSPGGIYGYTF.

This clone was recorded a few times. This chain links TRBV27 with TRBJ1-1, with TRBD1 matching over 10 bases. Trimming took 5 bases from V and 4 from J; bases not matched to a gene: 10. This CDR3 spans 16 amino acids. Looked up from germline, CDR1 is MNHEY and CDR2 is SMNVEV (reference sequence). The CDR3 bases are TGTGCCAGCAGTCCACCGACAGGGGGCAGAGGCACTGAAGCTTTCTTT. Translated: CASSPPTGGRGTEAFF.

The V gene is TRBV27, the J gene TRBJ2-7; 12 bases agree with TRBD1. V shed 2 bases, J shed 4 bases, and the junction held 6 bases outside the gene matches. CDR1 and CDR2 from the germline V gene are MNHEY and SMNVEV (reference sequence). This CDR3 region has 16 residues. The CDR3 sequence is CASSLIRDRGPYEQYF. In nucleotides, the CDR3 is TGTGCCAGCAGTTTAATTAGGGACAGGGGGCCGTACGAGCAGTACTTC.

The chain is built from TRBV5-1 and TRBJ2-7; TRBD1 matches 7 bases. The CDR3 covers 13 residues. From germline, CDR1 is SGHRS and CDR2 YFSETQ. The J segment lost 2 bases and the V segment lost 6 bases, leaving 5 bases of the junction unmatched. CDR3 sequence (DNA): TGCGCCAGCACGGACAGGCTCGCCTACGAGCAGTACTTC. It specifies CASTDRLAYEQYF.

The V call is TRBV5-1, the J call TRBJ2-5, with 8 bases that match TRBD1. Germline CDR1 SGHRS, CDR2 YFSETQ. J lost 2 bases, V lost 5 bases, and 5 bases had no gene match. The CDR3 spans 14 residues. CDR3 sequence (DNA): TGCGCCAGCAGGGAAGGGACAGGTCAAGAGACCCAGTACTTC. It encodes CASREGTGQETQYF. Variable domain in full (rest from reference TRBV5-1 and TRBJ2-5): KAGVTQTPRYLIKTRGQQVTLSCSPISGHRSVSWYQQTPGQGLQFLFEYFSETQRNKGNFPGRFSGRQFSNSRSEMNVSTLELGDSALYLCASREGTGQETQYFGPGTRLLVL.

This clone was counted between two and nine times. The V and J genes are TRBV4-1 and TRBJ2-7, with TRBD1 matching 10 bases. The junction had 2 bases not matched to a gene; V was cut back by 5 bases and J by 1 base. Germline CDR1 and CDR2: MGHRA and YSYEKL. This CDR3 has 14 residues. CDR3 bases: TGCGCCAGCAGCGACAGGGGGCTATCCTACGAGCAGTACTTC. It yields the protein CASSDRGLSYEQYF.

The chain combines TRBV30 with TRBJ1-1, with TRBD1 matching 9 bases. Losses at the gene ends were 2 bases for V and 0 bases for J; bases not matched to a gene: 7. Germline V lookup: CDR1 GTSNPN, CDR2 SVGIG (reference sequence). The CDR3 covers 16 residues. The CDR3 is CAWSFPGTGMNTEAFF. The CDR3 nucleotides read TGTGCCTGGAGTTTTCCCGGGACAGGGATGAACACTGAAGCTTTCTTT.

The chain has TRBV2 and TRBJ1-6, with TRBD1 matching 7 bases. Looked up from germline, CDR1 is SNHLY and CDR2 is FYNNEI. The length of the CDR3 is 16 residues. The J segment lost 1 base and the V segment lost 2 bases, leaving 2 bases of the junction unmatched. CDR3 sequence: CASSERQGSYNSPLHF. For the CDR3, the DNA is TGTGCCAGCAGTGAACGACAGGGATCCTATAATTCACCCCTCCACTTT.